This TCR beta chain was obtained from a study of early T cells in non-severe SARS-CoV-2 infection. Study background: Investigators sequenced bulk RNA drawn from unsorted whole blood, and chains remained unpaired.

TCRdb recomputed calls from the 5' RACE reads with MiXCR, one row per CDR3 protein. Here the sample spans more than 45,000 distinct CDR3 sequences, roughly 13% being singletons. This clonotype was counted ten times or more. V lost 3 bases, J lost 6 bases, and 4 bases stayed unmatched. From germline, CDR1 is MRHNA and CDR2 SNTAGT. This CDR3 spans 14 amino acids. This receptor was identified in an adult who was a healthcare worker with PCR-confirmed SARS-CoV-2 infection or an uninfected control (not recorded which). This chain joins TRBV6-4 and TRBJ2-1, with 8 bases that match TRBD2. Sequencing was performed on whole blood. As DNA, the CDR3 is TGTGCCAGCAGTGAGGGACTAGAGGCCAATGAGCAGTTCTTC. This encodes CASSEGLEANEQFF.